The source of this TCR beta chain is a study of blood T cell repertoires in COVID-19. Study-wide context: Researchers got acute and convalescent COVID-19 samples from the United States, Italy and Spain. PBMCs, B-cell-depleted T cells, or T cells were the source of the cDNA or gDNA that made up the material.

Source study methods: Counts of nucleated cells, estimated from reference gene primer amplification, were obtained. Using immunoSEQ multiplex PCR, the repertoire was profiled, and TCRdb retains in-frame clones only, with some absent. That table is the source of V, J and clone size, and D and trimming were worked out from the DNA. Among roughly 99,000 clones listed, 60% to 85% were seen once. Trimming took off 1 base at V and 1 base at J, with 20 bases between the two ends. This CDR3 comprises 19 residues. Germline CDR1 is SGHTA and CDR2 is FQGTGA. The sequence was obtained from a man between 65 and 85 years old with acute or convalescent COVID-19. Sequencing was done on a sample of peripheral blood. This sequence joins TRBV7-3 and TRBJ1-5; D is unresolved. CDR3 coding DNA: TGTGCCAGCAGCTTAATGCCGAATGGAGGGCAGGTCAGCAATCAGCCCCAGCATTTT. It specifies CASSLMPNGGQVSNQPQHF.